The clone carrying this T cell receptor beta chain was observed at least ten times. This sample is part of a study of regulatory T cells in long-lasting Graves disease. Study overall: Patients with persistent Graves' disease had over 5 years of antithyroid drugs and persistent TSH receptor antibodies.

The time point here: persistent/refractory GD, antithyroid drugs over 5 years with positive TRAb. PBMCs provided the RNA from which the TCR library was made. Patients all came to the study from an endocrinology department in Xi'an, China. This CDR3 has 13 amino acids. Germline assignment: CDR1 SGHVS and CDR2 FQNEAQ. V was clipped by 8 bases and J by 7 bases; unmatched bases: 10. Both iRepertoire HTBI primers and Arm-PCR of CDR3 regions were used to build the TCR beta libraries. In the original analysis: Looking across samples, the authors found under 70 TRBV and some 15 TRBJ segments. Via MiXCR, TCRdb re-called the multiplex PCR reads, giving one row per CDR3 protein. The authors' filters were not applied to this entry. The repertoire holds a few hundred thousand distinct CDR3 sequences, with more than 20% as singletons.

The input for sequencing was peripheral blood mononuclear cells (PBMCs), taken when the disease was refractory, from a patient treated with antithyroid drugs. The TCR sequence derives from a middle-aged woman with Graves disease. V usage is TRBV7-8 and J usage is TRBJ2-7, with TRBD1 matching 8 bases. Written as DNA, the CDR3 is TGTGCCAGCTCACGGACAGGGCCCGGAGAGCAGTACTTC. Its protein product is CASSRTGPGEQYF.